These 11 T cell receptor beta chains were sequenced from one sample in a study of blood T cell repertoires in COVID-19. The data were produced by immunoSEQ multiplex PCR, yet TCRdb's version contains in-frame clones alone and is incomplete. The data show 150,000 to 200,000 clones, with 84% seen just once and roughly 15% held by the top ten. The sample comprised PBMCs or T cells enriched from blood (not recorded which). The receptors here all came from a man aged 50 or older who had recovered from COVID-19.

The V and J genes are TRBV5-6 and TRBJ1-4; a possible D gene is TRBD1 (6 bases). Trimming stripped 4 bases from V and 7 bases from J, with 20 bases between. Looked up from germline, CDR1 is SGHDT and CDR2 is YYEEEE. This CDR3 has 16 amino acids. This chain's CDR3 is CASSPQGPVVGEKLFF. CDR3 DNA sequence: TGTGCCAGCAGCCCCCAGGGGCCGGTTGTGGGTGAAAAACTGTTTTTT. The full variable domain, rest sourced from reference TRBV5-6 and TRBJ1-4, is DAGVTQSPTHLIKTRGQQVTLRCSPKSGHDTVSWYQQALGQGPQFIFQYYEEEERQRGNFPDRFSGHQFPNYSSELNVNALLLGDSALYLCASSPQGPVVGEKLFFGSGTQLSVL.

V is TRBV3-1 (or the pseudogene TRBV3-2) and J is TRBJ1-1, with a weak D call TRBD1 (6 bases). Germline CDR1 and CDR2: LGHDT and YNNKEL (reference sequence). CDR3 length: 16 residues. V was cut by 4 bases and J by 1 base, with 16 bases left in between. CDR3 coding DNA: TGTGCCAGCAGCCCCAGCCTAGGGACAACGAACACTGAAGCTTTCTTT. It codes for CASSPSLGTTNTEAFF.

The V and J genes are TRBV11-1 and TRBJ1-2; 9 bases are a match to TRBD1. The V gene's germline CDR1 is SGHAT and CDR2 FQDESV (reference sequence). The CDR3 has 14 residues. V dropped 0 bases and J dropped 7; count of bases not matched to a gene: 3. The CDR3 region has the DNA TGTGCCAGCAGCTTAGCACAGGGGGCACTTGGCTACACCTTC. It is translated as CASSLAQGALGYTF.

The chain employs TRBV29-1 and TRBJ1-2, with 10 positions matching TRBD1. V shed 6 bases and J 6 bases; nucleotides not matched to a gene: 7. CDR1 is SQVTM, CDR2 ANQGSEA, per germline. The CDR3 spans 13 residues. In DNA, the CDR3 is TGCAGCGTGGGGGACAGGGGTATGGATGGCTACACCTTC. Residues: CSVGDRGMDGYTF. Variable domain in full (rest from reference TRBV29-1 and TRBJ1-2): SAVISQKPSRDICQRGTSLTIQCQVDSQVTMMFWYRQQPGQSLTLIATANQGSEATYESGFVIDKFPISRPNLTFSTLTVSNMSPEDSSIYLCSVGDRGMDGYTFGSGTRLTVV.

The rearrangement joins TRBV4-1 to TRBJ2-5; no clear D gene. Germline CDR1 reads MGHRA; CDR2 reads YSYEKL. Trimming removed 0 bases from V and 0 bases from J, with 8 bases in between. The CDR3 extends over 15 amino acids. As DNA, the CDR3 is TGCGCCAGCAGCCAAGATGGCCATAACCAAGAGACCCAGTACTTC. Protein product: CASSQDGHNQETQYF.

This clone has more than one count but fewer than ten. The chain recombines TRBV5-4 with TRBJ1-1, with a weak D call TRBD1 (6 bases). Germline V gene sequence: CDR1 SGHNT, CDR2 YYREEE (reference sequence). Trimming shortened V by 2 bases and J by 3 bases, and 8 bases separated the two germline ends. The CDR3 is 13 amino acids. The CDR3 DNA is TGTGCCAGCAGCTTACAGGGAGACACTGAAGCTTTCTTT. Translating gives CASSLQGDTEAFF.

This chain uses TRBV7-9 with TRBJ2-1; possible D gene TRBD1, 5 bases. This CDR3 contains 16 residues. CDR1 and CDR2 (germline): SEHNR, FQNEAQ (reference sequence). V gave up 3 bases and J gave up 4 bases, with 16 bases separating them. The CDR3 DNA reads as TGTGCCAGCAGCTTTACGGACACAAACGGGTACAATGAGCAGTTCTTC. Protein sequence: CASSFTDTNGYNEQFF.

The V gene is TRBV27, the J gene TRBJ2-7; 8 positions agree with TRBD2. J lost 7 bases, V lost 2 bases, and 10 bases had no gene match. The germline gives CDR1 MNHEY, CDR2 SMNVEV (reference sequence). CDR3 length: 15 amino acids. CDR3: CASSLRRAGVGEQYF. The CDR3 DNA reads TGTGCCAGCAGTTTACGTCGAGCGGGGGTCGGGGAGCAGTACTTC.

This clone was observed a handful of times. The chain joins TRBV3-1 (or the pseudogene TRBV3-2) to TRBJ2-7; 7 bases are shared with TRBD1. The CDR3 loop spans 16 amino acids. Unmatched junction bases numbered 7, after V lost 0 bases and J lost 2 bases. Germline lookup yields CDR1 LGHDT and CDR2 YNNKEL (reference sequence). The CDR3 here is CASSQDQSQGAYEQYF. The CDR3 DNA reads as TGTGCCAGCAGCCAAGATCAGAGCCAGGGGGCCTACGAGCAGTACTTC.

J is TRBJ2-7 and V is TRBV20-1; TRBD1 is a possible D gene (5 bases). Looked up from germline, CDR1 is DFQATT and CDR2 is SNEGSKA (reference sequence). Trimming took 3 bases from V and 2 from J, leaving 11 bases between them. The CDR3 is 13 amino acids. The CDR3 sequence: CSASPRATYEQYF. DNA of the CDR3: TGCAGTGCTAGTCCCAGGGCTACCTACGAGCAGTACTTC.

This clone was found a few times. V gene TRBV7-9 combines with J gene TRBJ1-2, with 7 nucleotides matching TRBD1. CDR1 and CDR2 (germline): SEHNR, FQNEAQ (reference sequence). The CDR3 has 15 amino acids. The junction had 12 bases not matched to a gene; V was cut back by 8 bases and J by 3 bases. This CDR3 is CASVGGQGGYYGYTF. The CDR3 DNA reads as TGTGCCAGCGTTGGCGGCCAGGGGGGATACTATGGCTACACCTTC.